Here is one T cell receptor (beta chain) with its context. The clone's antigen remains unknown. Base-call qualities are not available, and no considerably larger clone is one nucleotide away. Participants in the prospective study were aged about 18 to 90 years, lived in 20 to 30 United States geographic areas, and enrolled through a virtual design. To assign participants to cohorts, the prospective study relied on clinical history that participants themselves reported in a screening survey and a study questionnaire. For ImmuneRACE Cohort 3, a participant was defined as recovered based on two consecutive negative NP/OP PCR tests, clearance by a healthcare professional, or resolution of symptoms. Mobile phlebotomists in the prospective study collected whole blood, serum and a nasopharyngeal or oropharyngeal swab from every participant. Participants in the prospective study had the option to provide additional blood draws and questionnaires over an approximately 2-month period. Blood samples from the prospective study were shipped frozen or at room temperature prior to DNA extraction.

From cysteine to phenylalanine, the CDR3 is 17 amino acids long. The DNA shown is the 51-base CDR3, in frame from base 1. V lost 4 bases and J lost 5 bases, and the count of bases not matched to a germline gene is 15. Sequences SGHVS (CDR1) and FQNEAQ (CDR2) are obtained from the germline V gene. The sample belongs to a study of blood T cell repertoires in COVID-19 (dated by TCRdb to between 2020 and 2021). For the wider study: The collaborator samples originated in the United States, Italy and Spain and spanned the acute and convalescent phases of COVID-19. The material from the prospective study consisted of cDNA or gDNA derived from T cells, B-cell-depleted T cells, or PBMCs. Deeply sampled blood TCRbeta repertoires from subjects exposed to, actively infected with, or recovered from COVID-19 were included in the dataset. A freely available public database, intended as a resource for researchers studying the immune response to SARS-CoV-2, is where the repertoires were released. The samples were drawn from two sources: the first 160 participants of the ongoing ImmuneRACE study, and fewer than 1,500 subjects contributed by 6 global collaborators. Nearly every sample came with metadata listing a de-identified subject ID, COVID-19 status, age in years and sex. Where available, HLA class I and class II types were obtained from metadata supplied by the sample provider rather than from assay-based typing. The research as a whole found: How much clinical and demographic metadata was included differed by source and by participant, and the metadata was provided uncurated.

The immunoSEQ Assay, a bias-controlled multiplex PCR, was used to amplify TCRbeta CDR3 regions from genomic DNA. In the authors' own workflow: Nucleated cell counts per sample were estimated from amplification of reference gene primers within the assay. To quantify the absolute abundance of each unique TCRbeta CDR3 rearrangement, sequence reads were collapsed and filtered. Productive Simpson clonality was computed per sample as the square root of Simpson's diversity index over productive rearrangements. Drawn from immuneACCESS, this table holds only the in-frame rearrangements with V and J called that TCRdb kept. Clones are partly lost; checked studies trace under half to an unresolved V gene and leave the rest unexplained. The V and J calls and clone size come from that table; D and trimming were worked out from the DNA. The sample profile shows fewer than 450,000 clones; 85% to 90% of them were found once. The ten largest clones represent about 1.1% of the sample.

The receptor was isolated from a woman younger than 35 who had recovered from COVID-19. The chain is encoded by TRBV7-8 joined to TRBJ2-7; 9 of the junction bases match TRBD1. The sequenced material came from PBMCs or T cells enriched from blood (not recorded which). The DNA is as follows: TGTGCCAGCAGCTCCCGAGACCCCGGGACAGGGCGGGACGAGCAGTACTTC. Translated, this is CASSSRDPGTGRDEQYF.